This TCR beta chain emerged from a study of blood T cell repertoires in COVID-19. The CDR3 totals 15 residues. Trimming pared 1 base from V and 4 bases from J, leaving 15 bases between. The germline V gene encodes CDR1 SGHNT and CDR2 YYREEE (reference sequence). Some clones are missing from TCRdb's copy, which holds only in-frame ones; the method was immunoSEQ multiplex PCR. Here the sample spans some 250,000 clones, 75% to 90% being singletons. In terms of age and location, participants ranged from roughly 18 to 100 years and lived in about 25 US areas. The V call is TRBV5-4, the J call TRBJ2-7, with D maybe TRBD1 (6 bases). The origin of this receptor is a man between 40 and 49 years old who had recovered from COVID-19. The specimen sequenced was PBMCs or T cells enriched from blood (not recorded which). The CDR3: CASSLNQGPTYEQYF. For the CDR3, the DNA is TGTGCCAGCAGCTTGAATCAGGGGCCGACTTACGAGCAGTACTTC. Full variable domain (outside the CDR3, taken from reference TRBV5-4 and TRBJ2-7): ETGVTQSPTHLIKTRGQQVTLRCSSQSGHNTVSWYQQALGQGPQFIFQYYREEENGRGNFPPRFSGLQFPNYSSELNVNALELDDSALYLCASSLNQGPTYEQYFGPGTRLTVT.